This passage covers 16 T cell receptor beta chains from one sample sequenced in a study of cytotoxic CD8 clonotypes in ibrutinib-treated CLL. Method: immunoSEQ multiplex PCR; TCRdb's copy keeps in-frame clones and lacks some. Altogether roughly 250,000 clones are present, under 75% being singletons, with the ten largest covering roughly 15%. The specimen comprised PBMCs, sampled after 24 months of ibrutinib treatment. These receptors were obtained from a human donor with chronic lymphocytic leukemia.

V gene TRBV2 combines with J gene TRBJ2-5; 11 nucleotides match TRBD2. The CDR3 extends over 16 amino acids. Germline lookup yields CDR1 SNHLY and CDR2 FYNNEI. With 7 bases clipped from V and 5 bases from J, the junction kept 12 bases outside the gene matches. CDR3 region: CASNGTSGQRGETQYF. The CDR3, as DNA: TGTGCCAGCAATGGGACTAGCGGACAAAGAGGTGAGACCCAGTACTTC.

This clone has only a few counts. V gene TRBV4-1 combines with J gene TRBJ1-2, with 7 bases lining up with TRBD1. This CDR3 is 14 amino acids long. Germline CDR1 reads MGHRA; CDR2 reads YSYEKL. The trim removed 0 bases at V and 5 bases at J, leaving 3 bases unmatched. CDR3 sequence reads: CASSQEGQLYGYTF. The CDR3 DNA is TGCGCCAGCAGCCAAGAGGGACAGCTTTATGGCTACACCTTC.

The V call is TRBV11-3, the J call TRBJ2-5; 7 positions agree with TRBD2. Trimming cost V 5 bases and J 7 bases; bases outside gene matches: 7. The CDR3 extends over 13 amino acids. From germline, CDR1 is SGHNT and CDR2 YENEEA. The CDR3 sequence is CASSQTAGVTQYF. The DNA for the CDR3 is TGTGCCAGCAGCCAGACGGCGGGAGTGACCCAGTACTTC.

The CDR3 loop reads CASSWGQGLSDTQYF. CDR3 nucleotide sequence: TGTGCCAGCAGTTGGGGACAGGGGTTATCAGATACGCAGTATTTT. J is TRBJ2-3 and V is TRBV6-5; 10 bases map to TRBD1. J lost 4 bases, V lost 4 bases, and 5 bases had no gene match. Per the germline V gene, CDR1 is MNHEY and CDR2 is SVGAGI. There are 15 residues in the CDR3.

This clone has more than one count but fewer than ten. The genes are TRBV29-1 and TRBJ1-5; 7 positions agree with TRBD1. Germline V CDR1 and CDR2: SQVTM, ANQGSEA. V was clipped by 4 bases and J by 1 base; unmatched bases: 1. The CDR3 loop spans 13 amino acids. In DNA, the CDR3 is TGCAGCGTTGGGGACAGAAGCAATCAGCCCCAGCATTTT. This encodes CSVGDRSNQPQHF.

This sequence joins TRBV6-5 and TRBJ2-7; 7 positions agree with TRBD1. Trimming at V came to 6 bases and at J to 5 bases, leaving 4 bases not matched to a gene. Germline loops: CDR1 MNHEY, CDR2 SVGAGI. This CDR3 is built from 12 residues. This CDR3 reads CASSRQGHEQYF. CDR3 bases: TGTGCCAGCAGCAGACAGGGCCACGAGCAGTACTTC.

The chain has TRBV5-1 and TRBJ2-5; no clear D gene. Germline V lookup: CDR1 SGHRS, CDR2 YFSETQ. The CDR3 has 14 amino acids. Trimming stripped 3 bases from V and 3 bases from J, with 12 bases between. As DNA, the CDR3 is TGCGCCAGCAGCTACGTGGGAAACGAAGAGACCCAGTACTTC. Translating it yields CASSYVGNEETQYF.

In its sample, this clone was seen once. The chain combines TRBV4-2 with TRBJ2-1; unclear D gene. This CDR3 has 11 residues. The V gene lost 3 bases and the J gene lost 9 bases, with 6 bases spanning the gap. Germline CDR1 and CDR2: LGHNA and YNFKEQ. This CDR3 is CASSQKSEQFF. For the CDR3, the DNA is TGTGCCAGCAGCCAGAAAAGTGAGCAGTTCTTC.

This sequence joins TRBV4-2 and TRBJ2-2, with TRBD1 matching over 8 bases. This CDR3 region has 13 residues. Germline trimming cut 1 base from V and 11 bases from J; bases unmatched to any gene: 3. Germline V gene data show CDR1 as LGHNA and CDR2 as YNFKEQ. In DNA, the CDR3 is TGTGCCAGCAGCCAAGCCGGGACAGGCGAGCTGTTTTTT. As protein: CASSQAGTGELFF.

The chain links TRBV7-9 to TRBJ1-1; the match to TRBD1 covers 10 bases. There are 18 residues in the CDR3. CDR1 and CDR2 (germline): SEHNR, FQNEAQ (reference sequence). V shed 7 bases, J shed 4 bases, and the junction held 18 bases outside the gene matches. The CDR3 protein is CASTSTGGGFFLFTEAFF. CDR3 sequence (DNA): TGTGCCAGCACCTCGACAGGGGGCGGTTTCTTTTTATTCACTGAAGCTTTCTTT. The complete variable domain, with remaining parts taken from reference TRBV7-9 and TRBJ1-1, reads DTGVSQNPRHKITKRGQNVTFRCDPISEHNRLYWYRQTLGQGPEFLTYFQNEAQLEKSRLLSDRFSAERPKGSFSTLEIQRTEQGDSAMYLCASTSTGGGFFLFTEAFFGQGTRLTVV.

V gene TRBV7-8 combines with J gene TRBJ2-5; a possible D gene is TRBD1 (5 bases). Germline assignment: CDR1 SGHVS and CDR2 FQNEAQ. V was clipped by 1 base and J by 4 bases, with 10 bases between them. This CDR3 contains 14 residues. The CDR3 nucleotides read TGTGCCAGCAGCTTAGGACAGTGGGGAGAGACCCAGTACTTC. As protein: CASSLGQWGETQYF. Using reference TRBV7-8 and TRBJ2-5 for the parts outside the CDR3, the full variable domain is GAGVSQSPRYKVAKRGQDVALRCDPISGHVSLFWYQQALGQGPEFLTYFQNEAQLDKSGLPSDRFFAERPEGSVSTLKIQRTQQEDSAVYLCASSLGQWGETQYFGPGTRLLVL.

Only a few counts were recorded for this clone. The chain employs TRBV15 and TRBJ1-5; 8 bases match TRBD1. The junction had 10 bases not matched to a gene; V was cut back by 2 bases and J by 7 bases. The germline CDR1 and CDR2 sequences are LNHNV and YYDKDF (reference sequence). The CDR3 length is 16 residues. CDR3 region: CATSRPRDRGGQPQHF. CDR3 sequence (DNA): TGTGCCACCAGCAGACCCCGTGACAGGGGAGGACAGCCCCAGCATTTT.

V gene TRBV5-6 combines with J gene TRBJ2-6, with D possibly TRBD1 on 5 matching bases. Germline V gene sequence: CDR1 SGHDT, CDR2 YYEEEE. This CDR3 spans 16 amino acids. V was pared by 2 bases and J by 2 bases, with 11 bases between. The chain's CDR3 is CASSFGRVPGANVLTF. DNA of the CDR3: TGTGCCAGCAGCTTCGGCAGGGTCCCTGGGGCCAACGTCCTGACTTTC.

The rearrangement joins TRBV15 to TRBJ2-1; no clear D. V lost 5 bases, J lost 3 bases, and 11 bases lay in between. In germline, CDR1 is LNHNV, CDR2 YYDKDF (reference sequence). There are 14 residues in the CDR3. CDR3 protein: CATSPRRHYNEQFF. DNA for the CDR3: TGTGCCACCAGCCCGCGACGCCACTACAATGAGCAGTTCTTC.

This clone was observed a few times. The rearrangement uses TRBV27 and TRBJ2-1; 14 bases match TRBD2. This CDR3 has 15 residues. CDR1 MNHEY and CDR2 SMNVEV come from the germline V gene (reference sequence). V shed 8 bases and J 7 bases; nucleotides not matched to a gene: 7. The CDR3 region has the DNA TGTGCCAGCCACTCCGGGACTAGCGGGAGAAATGAGCAGTTCTTC. This gives the protein CASHSGTSGRNEQFF.

The chain uses TRBV28 and TRBJ2-7; 7 bases are a match to TRBD1. Germline loops: CDR1 MDHEN, CDR2 SYDVKM. The CDR3 is 14 amino acids. The CDR3 loop reads CASSVEGAKYEQYF. Written as DNA, the CDR3 is TGTGCTTCCTCGGTAGAGGGGGCGAAATACGAGCAGTACTTC.